Listed below are T cell receptor beta chains from one sample, sequenced in a study of tissue T cells after allogeneic stem cell transplantation. Assay used: immunoSEQ multiplex PCR; TCRdb lists only in-frame clones, some missing. Seen here are more than 6,500 clones, about 50% observed once, and the top ten hold 20% to 25%. The starting material was duodenum tissue, obtained at autopsy. Receptors were obtained from a female donor at least 60 years old with lung cancer. Each CDR3 is given with its conserved first and last residue. Each record gives: clone size, D gene, V gene, J gene, CDR3 DNA, CDR3 protein. The D gene is left open where the match is weak. Size is omitted from some rows. Given values are once, few, many or a class for expanded clones.

abundance: few; d_gene: -; v_gene: TRBV29-1; j_gene: TRBJ1-2; CDR3nt: TGCCGCGGTGGGGGGGCGGGGGGCCTCTTCTATGGCTACACCTTC; CDR3aa: CRGGGAGGLFYGYTF
abundance: few; d_gene: -; v_gene: TRBV21-1; j_gene: TRBJ2-5; CDR3nt: TGTGCCAGCAGCAAAGAAGGAGGGGGCGGTGAGACCCAGTACTTC; CDR3aa: CASSKEGGGGETQYF
abundance: few; d_gene: TRBD1; v_gene: TRBV18; j_gene: TRBJ1-5; CDR3nt: TGTGCCAGCTCGTGGACAGGGCAGGGCCAGCCCCAGCATTTT; CDR3aa: CASSWTGQGQPQHF
abundance: -; d_gene: -; v_gene: TRBV12-3/TRBV12-4; j_gene: TRBJ1-1; CDR3nt: TGTGCCAGCAGTGTACACCCGAACACTGAAGCTTTCTTT; CDR3aa: CASSVHPNTEAFF
abundance: -; d_gene: -; v_gene: TRBV3-1/TRBV3-2; j_gene: TRBJ1-1; CDR3nt: TGTGCCAGCAGCCATCCCCGGGGGAACACTGAAGCTTTCTTT; CDR3aa: CASSHPRGNTEAFF
abundance: few; d_gene: -; v_gene: TRBV5-1; j_gene: TRBJ2-7; CDR3nt: TGCGCCAGCAGCTTGTTCCCAGGATCAAATAAGTACGAGCAGTACTTC; CDR3aa: CASSLFPGSNKYEQYF
abundance: medium-sized; d_gene: -; v_gene: TRBV6-5; j_gene: TRBJ2-5; CDR3nt: TGTGCCACCCGCCCCGGGGGGCCTAAGGAGACCCAGTACTTC; CDR3aa: CATRPGGPKETQYF
abundance: medium-sized; d_gene: -; v_gene: TRBV27; j_gene: TRBJ2-5; CDR3nt: TGTGCCAGCTCGAGCCATAGTGCCCTGATGGAGACCCAGTACTTC; CDR3aa: CASSSHSALMETQYF
abundance: few; d_gene: -; v_gene: TRBV2; j_gene: TRBJ1-6; CDR3nt: TGTGCCAGCTACCGGGACGGAACTAATTCACCCCTCCACTTT; CDR3aa: CASYRDGTNSPLHF
abundance: -; d_gene: -; v_gene: TRBV4-3; j_gene: TRBJ1-5; CDR3nt: TGCGCCAGCAGCCAAGATAATATGGGGAATCAGCCCCAGCATTTT; CDR3aa: CASSQDNMGNQPQHF
abundance: few; d_gene: TRBD1; v_gene: TRBV2; j_gene: TRBJ1-4; CDR3nt: TGTGCCAGCAGGGGGACAGGGGGAAGGGAAAAACTGTTTTTT; CDR3aa: CASRGTGGREKLFF
abundance: -; d_gene: -; v_gene: TRBV5-4; j_gene: TRBJ2-7; CDR3nt: TGTGCCAGCAGCGGAGGGGGCAGAGTGTACGAGCAGTACTTC; CDR3aa: CASSGGGRVYEQYF
abundance: large; d_gene: -; v_gene: TRBV5-1; j_gene: TRBJ1-4; CDR3nt: TGCGCCAGCAGCTTCGACAGTACAAATGAAAAACTGTTTTTT; CDR3aa: CASSFDSTNEKLFF
abundance: -; d_gene: TRBD2; v_gene: TRBV27; j_gene: TRBJ2-7; CDR3nt: TGTGCCAGCAGTTTCTTCAAGCGGGAACCCTACGAGCAGTACTTC; CDR3aa: CASSFFKREPYEQYF
abundance: -; d_gene: -; v_gene: TRBV6-2/TRBV6-3; j_gene: TRBJ1-1; CDR3nt: TGTGCCAGCAGTAGCATTCCGGGCAGGGCGAAAACTGAAGCTTTCTTT; CDR3aa: CASSSIPGRAKTEAFF
abundance: few; d_gene: -; v_gene: TRBV3-1/TRBV3-2; j_gene: TRBJ2-5; CDR3nt: TGTGCCAGCACCCACAAAAAGGGGAAGGAGACCCAGTACTTC; CDR3aa: CASTHKKGKETQYF